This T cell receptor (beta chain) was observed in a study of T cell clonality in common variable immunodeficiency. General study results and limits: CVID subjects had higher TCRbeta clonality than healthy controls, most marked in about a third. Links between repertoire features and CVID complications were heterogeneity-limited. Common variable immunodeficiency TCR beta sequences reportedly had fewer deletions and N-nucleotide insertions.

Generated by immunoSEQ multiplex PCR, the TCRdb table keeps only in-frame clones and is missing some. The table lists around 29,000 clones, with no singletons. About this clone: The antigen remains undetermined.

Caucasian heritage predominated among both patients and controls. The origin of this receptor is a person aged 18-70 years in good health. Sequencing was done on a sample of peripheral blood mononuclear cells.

The CDR3 DNA, read in part, is TGTGCCAGCAGTGTGGACCTCCGGGGTAATGAAAAA. Protein sequence: CASSVDLRGNEK. The CDR3 in its entirety is CASSVDLRGNEKLFF. This chain connects TRBV2 to TRBJ1-4; D gene unclear. Read sequence stops 3 residues before the CDR3 end, and the germline J gene provides the missing end. Germline V gives CDR1 SNHLY, CDR2 FYNNEI. The V and J ends lost 4 bases and 4 bases respectively, with 13 bases between them. This CDR3 is 15 amino acids long.